The sequence of this T cell receptor (beta chain) was determined in a study of T cells in Graves' hyperthyroidism and ophthalmopathy. CDR3 length equals 14 residues. V was cut by 2 bases and J by 4 bases, with 11 bases left in between. The germline V gene has CDR1 MNHNS and CDR2 SASEGT. TCR beta CDR3 regions were amplified from RNA transcripts. Researchers ran a first-round RT-PCR on the TCR CDR3 using the HTBI primer set. Each CDR3 protein gets one entry after TCRdb re-called the multiplex PCR reads with MiXCR. Of fewer than 450,000 distinct CDR3 sequences in the sample, about 17% were seen once. This clonotype came up many times.

Sequencing used blood. This clonotype originated in a woman in her 30s with Graves' hyperthyroidism that later progressed to Graves' ophthalmopathy. The chain links TRBV6-1 to TRBJ1-2; D is uncertain. CDR3 residues: CASSEFPFGYGYTF. The CDR3 coding sequence is TGTGCCAGCAGTGAATTTCCATTCGGCTATGGCTACACCTTC.